Below, 22 T cell receptor beta chains from the same sample are listed, as sequenced in a study of T cell changes during pregnancy in multiple sclerosis. The method was immunoSEQ multiplex PCR; TCRdb's version includes in-frame clones alone and lacks a portion of them. The sample contains roughly 18,000 clones, approximately 90% of which appear only once. The source was CD4+ T cells from peripheral blood mononuclear cells, collected in the first trimester of pregnancy. These receptors all stem from a female donor in good health, enrolled as a control in a pregnancy study.

This sequence joins TRBV18 and TRBJ2-7, with 8 bases identical to TRBD1. The germline gives CDR1 KGHSH, CDR2 LQKENI. The CDR3 extends over 15 amino acids. The junction had 10 bases not matched to a gene; V was cut back by 5 bases and J by 4 bases. CDR3 nucleotides: TGTGCCAGCTCAACGCCCGGACAGGGCGCTTACGAGCAGTACTTC. Residues: CASSTPGQGAYEQYF.

The V call is TRBV7-2, the J call TRBJ2-7, with TRBD2 as a possible D gene (5 bases). Germline loops: CDR1 SGHTA, CDR2 FQGNSA. The CDR3 is 13 residues long. V dropped 3 bases and J dropped 3 bases, with 9 bases sitting between them. The CDR3 region has the DNA TGTGCCAGCAGCTTTCCCGCGGGCTACGAGCAGTACTTC. Residues: CASSFPAGYEQYF.

The CDR3 loop reads CSVEERGTSGRTPAYEQYF. The CDR3 bases are TGCAGCGTTGAAGAAAGGGGGACTAGCGGGAGGACACCGGCCTACGAGCAGTACTTC. The genes are TRBV29-1 and TRBJ2-7; 15 bases align to TRBD2. The trim removed 0 bases at V and 2 bases at J, leaving 11 bases unmatched. Germline loops: CDR1 SQVTM, CDR2 ANQGSEA. The length of the CDR3 is 19 residues.

The chain carries TRBV19 and TRBJ2-3, with a possible D match to TRBD2 (5 bases). The CDR3 covers 15 residues. Between the trimmed V and J ends, which lost 5 bases and 0 bases, there was a span of 12 bases. CDR1 is LNHDA, CDR2 SQIVND, per germline (reference sequence). This chain's CDR3 is CASSEIARSTDTQYF. The CDR3 DNA follows: TGTGCCAGTAGTGAAATAGCGCGTAGCACAGATACGCAGTATTTT.

V and J are TRBV11-2 and TRBJ2-3; D gene uncertain. The CDR3 length is 13 residues. The ends were cut back, 9 bases at V and 6 bases at J, with 16 bases in the middle. Per germline, CDR1 SGHAT and CDR2 FQNNGV. CDR3 DNA: TGTGCCAGTTCCGCCCCGGTTGCGGATACGCAGTATTTT. The encoded protein is CASSAPVADTQYF.

The table lists this clone with a count of one. This chain joins TRBV10-3 and TRBJ1-4, with D uncertain. Germline loops: CDR1 ENHRY, CDR2 SYGVKD. There are 15 residues in the CDR3. V lost 3 bases, J lost 0 bases, and 8 bases lay in between. In DNA form, the CDR3 reads TGTGCCATCAGTGAAAACCCTACAACTAATGAAAAACTGTTTTTT. As protein: CAISENPTTNEKLFF.

This clone occurred a few times. The rearrangement links TRBV25-1 to TRBJ2-3, with 9 bases lining up with TRBD2. The junction had 3 bases not matched to a gene; V was cut back by 8 bases and J by 3 bases. The CDR3 sequence is 13 residues long. Germline CDR1 MGHDK, CDR2 SYGVNS. The CDR3 nucleotides read TGTGCCAGCGCTGGACTAGCGACAGATACGCAGTATTTT. It is translated as CASAGLATDTQYF.

The chain has TRBV30 and TRBJ2-7; 7 nucleotides agree with TRBD2. This CDR3 comprises 15 residues. CDR1 GTSNPN and CDR2 SVGIG come from the germline V gene (reference sequence). Trimming took 2 bases from V and 4 from J; bases not matched to a gene: 11. The CDR3 DNA is TGTGCCTGGAGTTCCGGGAGCGGGATTAGGTACGAGCAGTACTTC. Amino acid sequence: CAWSSGSGIRYEQYF.

This chain links TRBV7-2 with TRBJ2-7, with TRBD2 matching over 7 bases. Unmatched junction bases numbered 4, after V lost 5 bases and J lost 0 bases. CDR1 is SGHTA, CDR2 FQGNSA, per germline. The CDR3 is 14 residues long. CDR3 region: CASSPRLASYEQYF. CDR3 nucleotides: TGTGCCAGCAGCCCCCGACTAGCCTCCTACGAGCAGTACTTC.

The V call is TRBV29-1, the J call TRBJ1-1; D is possibly TRBD1 (5 bases). Trimming took 3 bases from V and 3 from J, leaving 11 bases between them. Looked up from germline, CDR1 is SQVTM and CDR2 is ANQGSEA. The CDR3 covers 13 residues. Here the CDR3 reads CSVDSARDTEAFF. In DNA, the CDR3 is TGCAGCGTTGACTCTGCCAGGGACACTGAAGCTTTCTTT. The whole variable domain, remainder taken from reference TRBV29-1 and TRBJ1-1, is SAVISQKPSRDICQRGTSLTIQCQVDSQVTMMFWYRQQPGQSLTLIATANQGSEATYESGFVIDKFPISRPNLTFSTLTVSNMSPEDSSIYLCSVDSARDTEAFFGQGTRLTVV.

The chain uses TRBV7-6 and TRBJ2-3; possibly TRBD2 for D (5 bases). The CDR3 has 14 residues. Germline V gene sequence: CDR1 SGHVS, CDR2 FNYEAQ. V shed 1 base and J shed 6 bases, with 11 bases lying between them. The chain's CDR3 is CASSLGGDRDTQYF. CDR3 coding DNA: TGTGCCAGCAGCTTAGGGGGAGACCGGGATACGCAGTATTTT.

CDR3 sequence reads: CSVSTKFPGQRGRNIQYF. DNA of the CDR3: TGCAGCGTCTCCACAAAGTTTCCGGGACAGAGGGGGAGAAACATTCAGTACTTC. This chain joins TRBV29-1 and TRBJ2-4; 7 nucleotides align to TRBD1. The germline V gene has CDR1 SQVTM and CDR2 ANQGSEA. This CDR3 comprises 18 residues. J was trimmed by 6 bases and V by 6 bases; bases with no gene match: 23.

A remark on this clone: The sample holds other DNA sequences that translate to the same CDR3. V usage is TRBV20-1 and J usage is TRBJ1-1, with no clear D. The CDR3 length is 11 residues. The germline V gene encodes CDR1 DFQATT and CDR2 SNEGSKA (reference sequence). Trimming left V 6 bases short and J 1 base short, with 6 bases between. The DNA of the CDR3 is TGCAGTGCCACGGGGAACACTGAAGCTTTCTTT. Its protein is CSATGNTEAFF.

The chain couples TRBV4-3 to TRBJ2-5, with TRBD2 matching over 13 bases. Per germline, CDR1 LGHNA and CDR2 YSLEER. J was trimmed by 0 bases and V by 1 base; bases with no gene match: 5. This CDR3 comprises 18 residues. CDR3 in DNA: TGCGCCAGCAGCCAAGGGACTAGCGGGGGCCGAAACCAAGAGACCCAGTACTTC. Its protein is CASSQGTSGGRNQETQYF.

This chain uses TRBV30 with TRBJ2-1; tentative D call: TRBD2 (6 bases). Trimming removed 5 bases from V and 12 bases from J, with 17 bases in between. This CDR3 is 12 amino acids long. The germline V gene encodes CDR1 GTSNPN and CDR2 SVGIG (reference sequence). The CDR3 sequence: CAWVGLRGGQFF. The CDR3 DNA follows: TGTGCCTGGGTGGGACTGCGGGGTGGGCAGTTCTTC.

V is TRBV10-3 and J is TRBJ1-4; D possibly corresponds to TRBD1 (5 bases). Germline loops: CDR1 ENHRY, CDR2 SYGVKD. V lost 5 bases and J 5 bases, leaving 9 bases between the germline ends. The CDR3 is 13 residues long. The CDR3 nucleotides are TGTGCCATCAGTTCCCGACAGAATGAAAAACTGTTTTTT. It codes for CAISSRQNEKLFF.

The table lists this clone with a count of one. The chain carries TRBV7-9 and TRBJ2-5, with TRBD1 matching 7 bases. Per germline, CDR1 SEHNR and CDR2 FQNEAQ (reference sequence). The CDR3 has 15 residues. V shed 4 bases, J shed 4 bases, and the junction held 9 bases outside the gene matches. The DNA for the CDR3 is TGTGCCAGCAGCTCAGCCGGGACAGAGGGAGAGACCCAGTACTTC. It yields the protein CASSSAGTEGETQYF.

The V call is TRBV18, the J call TRBJ1-5, with TRBD1 as a possible D gene (5 bases). Germline CDR1 KGHSH, CDR2 LQKENI. The CDR3 length is 14 residues. Trimming cost V 4 bases and J 0 bases, with 7 bases left between them. As DNA, the CDR3 is TGTGCCAGCTCACTACAGGATAGCAATCAGCCCCAGCATTTT. This encodes CASSLQDSNQPQHF.

The chain combines TRBV5-4 with TRBJ2-7; TRBD2 might be the D (6 bases). Germline V gives CDR1 SGHNT, CDR2 YYREEE (reference sequence). With 4 bases removed from V and 5 bases from J, the gap between germline ends came to 16 bases. The length of the CDR3 is 14 residues. This chain's CDR3 is CASSLRLELNEQYF. CDR3 DNA sequence: TGTGCCAGCAGCCTCCGACTAGAACTGAACGAGCAGTACTTC.

This clone came up once. The J gene is TRBJ2-1, the V gene TRBV7-9, with 7 positions matching TRBD1. In germline, CDR1 is SEHNR, CDR2 FQNEAQ (reference sequence). J lost 7 bases, V lost 3 bases, and 3 bases had no gene match. CDR3 length: 13 residues. The CDR3 coding sequence is TGTGCCAGCAGCTTGCTACAGGGGAATGAGCAGTTCTTC. Protein: CASSLLQGNEQFF.

This clone was seen just once. V usage is TRBV19 and J usage is TRBJ1-2, with D maybe TRBD1 (5 bases). The germline V gene encodes CDR1 LNHDA and CDR2 SQIVND (reference sequence). Deletions cut 10 bases from V and 7 bases from J, with 16 bases between. The CDR3 loop spans 12 amino acids. The DNA of the CDR3 is TGTGCCATCCAATCGGGCGGGGGTGGCTACACCTTC. Amino acids: CAIQSGGGGYTF.

This clone was detected a few times. The chain employs TRBV7-2 and TRBJ2-7; D possibly corresponds to TRBD1 (5 bases). V lost 5 bases, J lost 3 bases, and 8 bases lay in between. Per germline, CDR1 SGHTA and CDR2 FQGNSA. This CDR3 is built from 12 residues. The CDR3, as DNA: TGTGCCAGCAGCCCAGGGCTCTACGAGCAGTACTTC. Its protein is CASSPGLYEQYF.